These 10 T cell receptor beta chains originate from one sample sequenced in a study of CD8 T cells in Susac syndrome. RNA in amounts of about 0.5 to 1 ug was reverse transcribed with random hexamers. TCRdb redid the calling of the immunoSEQ multiplex PCR reads with MiXCR, one entry per CDR3 protein. The table includes around 180,000 distinct CDR3 sequences, approximately 94% detected once. The specimen sequenced was CD4+ T cells from PBMCs. Receptor source: a human donor with multiple sclerosis.

This chain uses TRBV2 with TRBJ1-2; 7 bases are a match to TRBD1. The CDR3 consists of 13 residues. V dropped 6 bases and J dropped 4; count of bases not matched to a gene: 5. Germline-derived CDR1 and CDR2 are SNHLY and FYNNEI. The CDR3 DNA sequence: TGTGCCAGCAGCGATGGGACAGCCTATGGCTACACCTTC. This encodes CASSDGTAYGYTF.

CDR3 sequence: CSARVQSSYNSPLHF. The CDR3 region has the DNA TGCAGTGCTAGAGTCCAGAGCTCCTATAATTCACCCCTCCACTTT. This chain links TRBV20-1 with TRBJ1-6; D remains unclear. Per the germline V gene, CDR1 is DFQATT and CDR2 is SNEGSKA (reference sequence). This CDR3 region has 15 residues. V lost 1 base and J lost 0, with 7 bases in between.

The V and J genes are TRBV7-9 and TRBJ2-3; the match to TRBD1 covers 8 bases. In germline, CDR1 is SEHNR, CDR2 FQNEAQ (reference sequence). V was clipped by 5 bases and J by 5 bases; unmatched bases: 6. The CDR3 loop spans 14 amino acids. This CDR3 is CASSQTGAGDTQYF. Here the CDR3 DNA reads TGTGCCAGCAGCCAGACAGGGGCGGGAGATACGCAGTATTTT.

The chain combines TRBV28 with TRBJ2-1; maybe TRBD2 (6 bases). V was cut by 1 base and J by 12 bases, with 16 bases left in between. Germline loops: CDR1 MDHEN, CDR2 SYDVKM. The CDR3 has 14 amino acids. The CDR3 sequence: CASSLSLSFGGQFF. The CDR3 DNA reads TGTGCCAGCAGTTTATCGCTGAGCTTCGGGGGGCAGTTCTTC.

V and J are TRBV29-1 and TRBJ2-7, with D possibly matching TRBD2 (5 bases). V lost 6 bases to trimming and J lost 7 bases, with 19 bases between them. CDR1 SQVTM and CDR2 ANQGSEA come from the germline V gene. The length of the CDR3 is 13 residues. CDR3 coding DNA: TGCAGCGTCGCCCAGGAGGTGTACTATGAGCAGTACTTC. This encodes CSVAQEVYYEQYF.

The chain links TRBV14 to TRBJ2-1; the match to TRBD2 covers 9 bases. This CDR3 has 13 residues. CDR1 and CDR2 from the germline V gene are SGHDN and FVKESK. With V trimmed by 8 bases and J by 7 bases, 6 bases remained unmatched. Here the CDR3 DNA reads TGTGCCAGCGCTAGCGGGGTCTGGAATGAGCAGTTCTTC. Translating gives CASASGVWNEQFF.

This clonotype was observed a single time. V gene TRBV24-1 combines with J gene TRBJ2-7, with D possibly matching TRBD2 (5 bases). The CDR3 totals 14 residues. The germline V gene has CDR1 KGHDR and CDR2 SFDVKD. Deletions cut 12 bases from V and 2 bases from J, with 19 bases between. The DNA of the CDR3 is TGTGCCTCCCAAGGCGGGCGAACCCCCTACGAGCAGTACTTC. Residues: CASQGGRTPYEQYF.

In this sample, this clonotype turned up once. This rearrangement joins TRBV11-2 to TRBJ2-5; D is undetermined. The CDR3 totals 13 residues. CDR1 and CDR2 (germline): SGHAT, FQNNGV. V was cut by 8 bases and J by 0 bases, with 10 bases left in between. This CDR3 is CASSIEYQETQYF. DNA for the CDR3: TGTGCCAGCTCTATAGAGTACCAAGAGACCCAGTACTTC.

V gene TRBV25-1 combines with J gene TRBJ2-2, with D possibly being TRBD1 (6 bases). V lost 1 base and J lost 3, with 9 bases in between. The germline V gene has CDR1 MGHDK and CDR2 SYGVNS. This CDR3 contains 15 residues. CDR3 sequence: CASSEFRGDTGELFF. CDR3 sequence (DNA): TGTGCCAGCAGTGAATTCAGGGGCGACACCGGGGAGCTGTTTTTT.

The chain couples TRBV30 to TRBJ1-6; 9 bases line up with TRBD1. The CDR3 has 13 amino acids. The V gene end was trimmed by 7 bases and the J gene end by 12 bases; junction bases not matched to a gene: 10. In germline, CDR1 is GTSNPN, CDR2 SVGIG (reference sequence). CDR3 amino acids: CASYPDRGLPLHF. The CDR3, as DNA: TGTGCCTCCTACCCGGACAGGGGTTTACCCCTCCACTTT.